The clone carrying this T cell receptor beta chain was observed once. The CDR3 covers 16 residues. Germline V gene lookup returns CDR1 SGHTA and CDR2 FQGNSA. V dropped 4 bases and J dropped 9; count of bases not matched to a gene: 8. The data stem from a study of blood T cell repertoires in COVID-19. In the study overall: Some COVID-19 samples were acute and others convalescent; all came from the United States, Italy and Spain.

Enrollment of patients from Seattle took place during active infection, with longitudinal follow-up. Original methodology: For nucleated cells, counts were estimated from reference gene primer amplification. The protocol was immunoSEQ multiplex PCR, while the TCRdb copy is restricted to in-frame clones and leaves out a portion. Clone size and the V and J calls come from that table; the DNA yielded D and trimming. This table has around 160,000 clones, roughly 85% appearing once. The receptor's source is a woman in her fifties or sixties with COVID-19, enrolled during active disease. The sample taken for sequencing was peripheral blood. The rearrangement links TRBV7-2 to TRBJ2-1; TRBD2 matches 14 bases. The DNA of the CDR3 is TGTGCCAGCAGCTCCCGACTAGCGGGGGGGCCAGTTGAGCAGTTCTTC. Translated, it gives CASSSRLAGGPVEQFF. Based on the CDR3 plus reference TRBV7-2 and TRBJ2-1, the full variable domain is GAGVSQSPSNKVTEKGKDVELRCDPISGHTALYWYRQSLGQGLEFLIYFQGNSAPDKSGLPSDRFSAERTGGSVSTLTIQRTQQEDSAVYLCASSSRLAGGPVEQFFGPGTRLTVL.